This TCR beta chain appears in the sequencing data of a study of blood T cell repertoires in COVID-19. On the study more broadly: The United States, Italy and Spain provided the acute and convalescent COVID-19 samples.

This clone was seen only a few times. This same CDR3 is encoded by further DNA sequences in the sample. TCRdb's copy holds only in-frame clones and misses some; the assay was immunoSEQ multiplex PCR. The sample yields about 240,000 clones, 87% seen once. V lost 3 bases, J lost 3 bases, and 6 bases lay in between. Germline V gene lookup returns CDR1 SEHNR and CDR2 FQNEAQ (reference sequence). CDR3 length: 14 residues. V gene TRBV7-9 combines with J gene TRBJ1-6; tentative D call: TRBD1 (6 bases). Sequencing was done on a sample of peripheral blood. The receptor was derived from a man between 60 and 75 years old who had recovered from COVID-19. The CDR3 DNA reads as TGTGCCAGCAGCTTGGACAGCTATAATTCACCCCTCCACTTT. As protein: CASSLDSYNSPLHF.